The subject of this entry is one T cell receptor beta chain. Its antigen specificity is not known. Sequencing was performed on donors who were patients with carbamazepine-induced Stevens-Johnson syndrome or toxic epidermal necrolysis (CBZ-SJS/TEN). Peripheral blood repertoires were obtained from CBZ-SJS/TEN patients of Han Chinese (roughly five) and European (about six) origin. Next-generation sequencing was used to profile the T cell receptor repertoires of patients with drug-induced severe cutaneous adverse reactions in a search for drug-specific clonotypes. The RNA source was either peripheral blood mononuclear cells or blister cells from skin lesions. The source of the sample is a study of T cells in severe cutaneous drug reactions (dated by TCRdb to about 2019). Regarding the study in general: Between 2011 and 2018, patients were recruited from Taiwan, Thailand and a European registry network. To build the libraries, iRepertoire multiplex PCR was used, and the authors pointed to a comparison in which iRepertoire and 5' RACE methods, with or without UMI, captured abundant clonotypes similarly. Blister fluids/cells, PBMC and other biological samples were taken from patients in the acute stage or the recovery stage. Bulk TCR sequencing was combined with single-cell sequencing, quantitative PCR validation, functional assays and transgenic mouse experiments. Only patients with a probable or definite SJS/TEN or DRESS diagnosis by RegiSCAR criteria were enrolled. Assignment of the culprit drug relied on both the Naranjo algorithm and the ALDEN drug causality algorithm. Overall study results and their limits: CBZ-SJS/TEN patients showed strongly increased TRBV12-4 usage, with averages of 30% to 35% in blister cells and roughly 5% in PBMC. Whether the public TCR generalizes to SJS/TEN caused by other drugs was noted by the authors as still needing further study. All seven CBZ-SJS/TEN blister samples contained a public TCRbeta CDR3 (mean approximately 15%), which was undetectable or scarce in tolerant-control and healthy-donor PBMC.

Library preparation used the iRepertoire multiplex PCR system with TCR subtype-specific primers for both bulk and single-cell sequencing. Multiplex PCR using primers aimed at the V, D and J gene regions produced the bulk TCR beta libraries. Approximately 85-500 ng of RNA per sample was used as input for bulk TCR library preparation. An Illumina MiSeq was used to sequence the bulk TCR beta amplicons. Processing in the source paper ran as follows. Sample misassignments and low-quality sequencing reads were filtered out during quality control steps. The amino acids lying between the V-gene Y[YFLI]C motif and the J-segment [FW]GXGT motif were defined as CDR3. The IMGT database served as the reference for assigning TRBV and TRBJ genes and CDR3 clonotypes. For each sample, TRBV expression was normalized against the mean for the same gene in PBMC from approximately 43 healthy donors. Through TCRdb reprocessing, the reads give one entry per CDR3 protein sequence; DNA is omitted. The V and J calls and clone size are TCRdb's, not the authors'. This specimen's table enumerates over 20,000 distinct CDR3 sequences. The ten largest make up around 7% of the sample.

The CDR3 numbers 17 residues from cysteine through phenylalanine. There is no recorded DNA. CDR1 and CDR2 are read off the germline V gene as SGDLS and YYNGEE. The clonotype originates from a human donor with toxic epidermal necrolysis, a severe cutaneous drug reaction. In this chain, TRBV9 is recombined with TRBJ1-3; TCRdb designates TRBD1, a call that cannot be tested without DNA. The material sequenced was PBMCs. CDR3 loop: CASSERTGGLAGNTIYF.